The rows below give T cell receptor beta chains drawn from one sample of a study of T-cell reconstitution after alpha-beta-depleted transplantation in children. In TCRdb, the PCR reads were re-called with MiXCR into one record per CDR3 protein. Seen here are 450,000 to 600,000 distinct CDR3 sequences, approximately 20% observed once, and the top ten hold around 3.3%. The source material was PBMCs from the stem cell graft donor, sampled from the stem cell graft. These TCRs come from a human donor who donated a stem cell graft to a child with acute lymphoblastic leukemia. Both conserved end residues are trimmed from each CDR3.

J gene: TRBJ1-5
V gene: TRBV18
CDR3 protein: ASSPRAGGSNQPQH

J gene: TRBJ1-2
V gene: TRBV6-1
CDR3 protein: ASSPSGRSSSGGYT

J gene: TRBJ2-1
V gene: TRBV5-1
CDR3 protein: ASRSGLNEQF

J gene: TRBJ2-5
V gene: TRBV15
CDR3 protein: ATSPRAYQETQY

J gene: TRBJ1-5
V gene: TRBV12-3/TRBV12-4
CDR3 protein: ASSFDPSNQPQH

J gene: TRBJ2-1
V gene: TRBV9
CDR3 protein: ASSGGVSYSYNEQF

J gene: TRBJ2-1
V gene: TRBV5-1
CDR3 protein: ASSPVAGVYNEQF

J gene: TRBJ1-1
V gene: TRBV29-1
CDR3 protein: SVSELMNTEAF

J gene: TRBJ1-1
V gene: TRBV28
CDR3 protein: ASSLVTFEAF

J gene: TRBJ2-7
V gene: TRBV18
CDR3 protein: ASSPPGQSYEQY

J gene: TRBJ2-1
V gene: TRBV12-3/TRBV12-4
CDR3 protein: ASSRTSGRLDEQF

J gene: TRBJ2-7
V gene: TRBV5-1
CDR3 protein: ASSLTTGGLEQY

J gene: TRBJ2-7
V gene: TRBV20-1
CDR3 protein: SARGPGLQEQY

J gene: TRBJ2-1
V gene: TRBV6-5
CDR3 protein: ASSSTGGQGYNEQF

J gene: TRBJ1-2
V gene: TRBV5-1
CDR3 protein: ASSLAWADPNGYT

J gene: TRBJ1-5
V gene: TRBV12-3/TRBV12-4
CDR3 protein: ASSHGGSNQPQH

J gene: TRBJ2-5
V gene: TRBV5-1
CDR3 protein: ASRQVNRETQY

J gene: TRBJ2-7
V gene: TRBV5-1
CDR3 protein: ASSPLAGKLYEQY

J gene: TRBJ2-1
V gene: TRBV10-3
CDR3 protein: AISVYGRGNEQF

J gene: TRBJ1-1
V gene: TRBV10-3
CDR3 protein: AISLTDINTEAF

J gene: TRBJ1-2
V gene: TRBV6-5
CDR3 protein: ASSYSTRGWGYGYT

J gene: TRBJ2-2
V gene: TRBV12-3/TRBV12-4
CDR3 protein: ASRNRGRALNTGELF

J gene: TRBJ2-3
V gene: TRBV5-1
CDR3 protein: ASSLAWARSEDTQY

J gene: TRBJ1-2
V gene: TRBV5-1
CDR3 protein: ASSFEGKGYT

J gene: TRBJ2-1
V gene: TRBV15
CDR3 protein: ATSSPGDPDAYNEQF

J gene: TRBJ1-2
V gene: TRBV10-2
CDR3 protein: ASSGWTGVNYGYT

J gene: TRBJ2-1
V gene: TRBV7-6
CDR3 protein: ASSLWREGRNNEQF

J gene: TRBJ2-5
V gene: TRBV5-1
CDR3 protein: ASSLGLAVQETQY

J gene: TRBJ2-1
V gene: TRBV5-1
CDR3 protein: ASSFGRVGTPSSYNEQF

J gene: TRBJ2-3
V gene: TRBV20-1
CDR3 protein: SARDLGGASYTQY

J gene: TRBJ1-2
V gene: TRBV18
CDR3 protein: ASSPMSPGYGYT

J gene: TRBJ2-2
V gene: TRBV27
CDR3 protein: ASSLYTGELF

J gene: TRBJ1-3
V gene: TRBV5-6
CDR3 protein: ASSFRVTGNTIY

J gene: TRBJ2-3
V gene: TRBV4-1
CDR3 protein: ASSQGRTSASTDTQY

J gene: TRBJ2-1
V gene: TRBV4-2
CDR3 protein: ASGPIRGYNEQF

J gene: TRBJ2-7
V gene: TRBV12-3/TRBV12-4
CDR3 protein: ASTSGGGGEQY

J gene: TRBJ2-7
V gene: TRBV7-2
CDR3 protein: ASSLGTSWGPEQY

J gene: TRBJ1-4
V gene: TRBV27
CDR3 protein: ASSRDRVSSEKLF

J gene: TRBJ2-1
V gene: TRBV5-1
CDR3 protein: ASSQGLAGEQF

J gene: TRBJ2-7
V gene: TRBV6-2/TRBV6-3
CDR3 protein: ASSYLIGLPVPVDEQY

J gene: TRBJ2-1
V gene: TRBV3-1
CDR3 protein: ASSPSLAGHNEQF

J gene: TRBJ1-2
V gene: TRBV5-5
CDR3 protein: ASSLFKGSGYT

J gene: TRBJ2-2
V gene: TRBV3-1
CDR3 protein: ASSPLGGRTGNTGELF

J gene: TRBJ1-2
V gene: TRBV5-1
CDR3 protein: ASSLGRQDYT

J gene: TRBJ2-7
V gene: TRBV7-9
CDR3 protein: ASSSSRDSYEQY

J gene: TRBJ2-2
V gene: TRBV7-9
CDR3 protein: ASETGELF

J gene: TRBJ1-1
V gene: TRBV12-3/TRBV12-4
CDR3 protein: ASSLARVGGRTEAF

J gene: TRBJ2-7
V gene: TRBV10-1
CDR3 protein: ASSGGTGTSYEQY

J gene: TRBJ1-5
V gene: TRBV9
CDR3 protein: ASSEGLSQPQH

J gene: TRBJ2-7
V gene: TRBV12-3/TRBV12-4
CDR3 protein: ASSWEHGRGPLYEQY

J gene: TRBJ2-7
V gene: TRBV10-2
CDR3 protein: ASSAGRGQNEQY

J gene: TRBJ2-1
V gene: TRBV12-5
CDR3 protein: ASGLSLTGGQF

J gene: TRBJ1-5
V gene: TRBV5-6
CDR3 protein: ASSTMAGGNQPQH

J gene: TRBJ2-5
V gene: TRBV7-8
CDR3 protein: ASSSTGETQY

J gene: TRBJ2-6
V gene: TRBV21-1
CDR3 protein: ASSKDKGVAGANVLT

J gene: TRBJ2-3
V gene: TRBV15
CDR3 protein: ATSRTTHTDTQY

J gene: TRBJ1-1
V gene: TRBV20-1
CDR3 protein: SARAQGMNTEAF

J gene: TRBJ2-2
V gene: TRBV6-1
CDR3 protein: ASSELSVPNTGELF